A selection of T cell receptor beta chains follows, all from one sample in a study of OX40 agonist ivuxolimab in advanced cancers. Assay: immunoSEQ multiplex PCR; the TCRdb copy retains only in-frame clones and omits some. The sample consists of approximately 61,000 clones, over 70% of them appearing once. Sequencing was performed on CD4+ or CD8+ T cells sorted from blood, taken in a trial of the OX40 agonist ivuxolimab. The receptors shown here come from an adult with an advanced solid tumor such as melanoma, head and neck, liver or kidney cancer. The CDR3 runs from the conserved cysteine through the conserved F or W. The order of the fields is V gene, clone size, D gene, J gene, CDR3 DNA, CDR3 protein. The D gene is left open where the match is weak. Clone sizes are given selectively: once, few, many, or a class where the clone is expanded.

TRBV19	.	.	TRBJ1-6	TGTGCCAGTAGTGTCTCAGTTACTAATTCACCCCTCCACTTT	CASSVSVTNSPLHF
TRBV7-2	few	.	TRBJ1-3	TGTGCCAGCAGCTTAGCGGTGGGGGGTAGCACCATATATTTT	CASSLAVGGSTIYF
TRBV13	few	TRBD1	TRBJ2-1	TGTGCCAGCAGCTTAGGCTCCGACAGGGGAATTTTCAATGAGCAGTTCTTC	CASSLGSDRGIFNEQFF
TRBV7-9	.	.	TRBJ1-4	TGTGCCAGCAGCTTAGGCCCCATTGCAACTAATGAAAAACTGTTTTTT	CASSLGPIATNEKLFF
TRBV19	once	.	TRBJ2-7	TGTGCCAGTCGACGTATAGCTCCCCCCTCCGAGCAGTACTTC	CASRRIAPPSEQYF
TRBV5-5	few	.	TRBJ2-7	TGTGCCAGCAGCCCTAACCCGGGCTCCTACGAGCAGTACTTC	CASSPNPGSYEQYF
TRBV6-1	.	.	TRBJ2-3	TGTGCCAGCAGCTGGGGGACAGATACGCAGTATTTT	CASSWGTDTQYF
TRBV30	.	.	TRBJ1-2	TGTGCCTGGAGCCTCACGGGGGGAGGCTACACCTTC	CAWSLTGGGYTF
TRBV5-4	.	.	TRBJ1-1	TGTGCCAGCGCAGGGGCCAAGAACACTGAAGCTTTCTTT	CASAGAKNTEAFF
TRBV6-6	.	.	TRBJ1-2	TGTGCCAGCAGTTACTCGGTTAACTATGGCTACACCTTC	CASSYSVNYGYTF
TRBV7-7	.	TRBD2	TRBJ2-7	TGTGCTAGCAGCGTCATTTCCGGGACTAGTGCCTACGAGCAGTACTTC	CASSVISGTSAYEQYF
TRBV29-1	.	TRBD2	TRBJ2-2	TGCAGCGTCCCGGGGACTAGCGGGGGTGGCGGGGAGCTGTTTTTT	CSVPGTSGGGGELFF
TRBV7-2	.	.	TRBJ1-2	TGTGCCAGCAGCTCCCAGTTGTTTGGCTACACCTTC	CASSSQLFGYTF
TRBV7-9	.	TRBD1	TRBJ2-2	TGTGCCAGCAGTTCCGGGACAGGGCACAACACCGGGGAGCTGTTTTTT	CASSSGTGHNTGELFF
TRBV7-8	.	.	TRBJ2-2	TGTGCCAGCAGCTTAGTTGGGGGCCCCGGGGAGCTGTTTTTT	CASSLVGGPGELFF
TRBV19	.	TRBD2	TRBJ2-1	TGTGCCAGTAGTATATCGCCTAGCGGGGGGGCCAATGAGCAGTTCTTC	CASSISPSGGANEQFF
TRBV4-1	.	TRBD2	TRBJ2-3	TGCGCCAGCAGCCAAGGTTTCCTACTAGCGGGGGATACAGATACGCAGTATTTT	CASSQGFLLAGDTDTQYF
TRBV29-1	.	TRBD2	TRBJ2-1	TGCAGCGTTTTCCGACTAGCGGGAAATGAGCAGTTCTTC	CSVFRLAGNEQFF
TRBV2	.	.	TRBJ1-4	TGTGCCAGCAACCGGGATCGAGGAGAAAAACTGTTTTTT	CASNRDRGEKLFF
TRBV19	.	TRBD1	TRBJ2-7	TGTGCCAGTAGTATTGGGTACAGGGGCTCCTACGAGCAGTACTTC	CASSIGYRGSYEQYF
TRBV7-9	few	.	TRBJ2-5	TGTGCCAGCAGCTCCCTTAAGCATCAAGAGACCCAGTACTTC	CASSSLKHQETQYF
TRBV30	.	TRBD1	TRBJ1-3	TGTGCCTGGAACAAACAGGGGTCTGGGAACACCATATATTTT	CAWNKQGSGNTIYF
TRBV5-4	once	.	TRBJ1-3	TGTGCCAGCAGCCCTAGGGAGGGTACCTCCTCTGGAAACACCATATATTTT	CASSPREGTSSGNTIYF
TRBV7-3	.	TRBD2	TRBJ2-1	TGTGCCAGCGCCTCTCCCGGGACTACCTACAATGAGCAGTTCTTC	CASASPGTTYNEQFF
TRBV7-9	.	.	TRBJ2-7	TGTGCCAGCAGCTTATTGCTAGCCAATGGGCAGTACTTC	CASSLLLANGQYF
TRBV4-2	.	.	TRBJ1-2	TGTGCCAGCAGCCAATTAATGGCAGTAGGTGGCTACACCTTC	CASSQLMAVGGYTF
TRBV4-3	.	.	TRBJ2-5	TGCGCCAGCAGCCAGGCAGACCAAGAGACCCAGTACTTC	CASSQADQETQYF
TRBV5-1	few	.	TRBJ2-2	TGCGCCAGCAGCTTGGACGTCCCGGAGAACACCGGGGAGCTGTTTTTT	CASSLDVPENTGELFF
TRBV5-1	.	TRBD1	TRBJ1-1	TGCGCCAGCAGATGGGACAGGTCGCGGACTGAAGCTTTCTTT	CASRWDRSRTEAFF